The clone carrying this T cell receptor (beta chain) was seen a few times. As handled by the study authors: The authors estimated nucleated cell counts from reference gene primer amplification. Repertoires were generated with immunoSEQ multiplex PCR, while TCRdb's copy carries only in-frame clones and drops some. D and trimming come from the DNA, and the V and J calls and clone size come from that table. The sample lists around 170,000 clones; about 87% were seen once. This specimen comes from a study of blood T cell repertoires in COVID-19. Turning to the study itself: The United States, Italy and Spain supplied acute and convalescent COVID-19 samples.

This CDR3 region has 19 residues. CDR1 and CDR2 (germline): MGHRA, YSYEKL. Germline trimming cut 0 bases from V and 0 bases from J; bases unmatched to any gene: 9. The sequenced sample was peripheral blood. This chain joins TRBV4-1 and TRBJ2-3; 10 bases agree with TRBD1. This receptor was obtained from a man in his 60s with acute or convalescent COVID-19. The CDR3 reads CASSQESPRTGGSTDTQYF. In nucleotides, the CDR3 is TGCGCCAGCAGCCAAGAGTCCCCTCGGACAGGGGGGAGCACAGATACGCAGTATTTT.